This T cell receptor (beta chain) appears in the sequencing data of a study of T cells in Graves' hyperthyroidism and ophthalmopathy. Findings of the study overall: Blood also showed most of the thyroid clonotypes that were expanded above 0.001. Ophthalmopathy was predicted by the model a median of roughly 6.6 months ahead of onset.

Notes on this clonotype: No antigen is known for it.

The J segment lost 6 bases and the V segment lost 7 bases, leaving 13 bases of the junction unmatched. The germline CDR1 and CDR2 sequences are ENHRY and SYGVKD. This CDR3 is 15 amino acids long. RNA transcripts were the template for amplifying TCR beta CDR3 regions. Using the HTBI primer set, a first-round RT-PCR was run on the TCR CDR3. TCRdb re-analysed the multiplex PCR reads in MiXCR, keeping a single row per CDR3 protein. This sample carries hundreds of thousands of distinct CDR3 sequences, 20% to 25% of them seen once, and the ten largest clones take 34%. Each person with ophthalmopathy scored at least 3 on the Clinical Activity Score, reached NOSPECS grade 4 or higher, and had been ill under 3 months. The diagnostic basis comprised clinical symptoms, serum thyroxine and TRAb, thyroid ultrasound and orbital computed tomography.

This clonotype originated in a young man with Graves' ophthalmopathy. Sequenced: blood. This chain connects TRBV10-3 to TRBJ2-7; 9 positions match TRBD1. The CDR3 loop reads CAIIGTGTGKSEQYF. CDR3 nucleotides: TGTGCCATCATCGGGACCGGGACAGGGAAGTCCGAGCAGTACTTC.